Below, 8 T cell receptor beta chains from the same sample are listed, as sequenced in a study of T cell repertoires in cytomegalovirus infection. These TCRs' antigens remain unknown. TCRdb itself ran the reads through MiXCR, one entry per CDR3 protein. The repertoire holds roughly 500,000 distinct CDR3 sequences, about 33% seen once, with under 20% in the top ten. Sequenced here: cultured PBMCs, sampled from culture after CMV antigen stimulation. These receptors originate from a human donor in good health (CMV status not recorded). Some clones in this sample may be carry-over from other donors' samples.

This clonotype was observed many times. The chain combines TRBV6-2 or TRBV6-3 with TRBJ2-4, with D possibly matching TRBD1 (6 bases). The V gene lost 5 bases and the J gene lost 0 bases, with 20 bases spanning the gap. The CDR3 spans 18 residues. Germline CDR1 is MNHEY and CDR2 is SVGEGT. DNA for the CDR3: TGTGCCAGCAGTCCCTCGCAGGGGAACCCTCTAGCCAAAAACATTCAGTACTTC. It yields the protein CASSPSQGNPLAKNIQYF.

This clonotype was recorded a few times. The J gene is TRBJ2-3, the V gene TRBV10-3, with TRBD2 identical over 7 bases. Germline V gene lookup returns CDR1 ENHRY and CDR2 SYGVKD. V dropped 0 bases and J dropped 4; count of bases not matched to a gene: 10. There are 17 residues in the CDR3. The CDR3 region has the DNA TGTGCCATCAGTGAGTCGAAGGGCGGGAGAGGCGCAGATACGCAGTATTTT. This gives the protein CAISESKGGRGADTQYF.

This clonotype has just a few counts. The chain carries TRBV19 and TRBJ2-2; TRBD2 agrees at 10 bases. The trim removed 7 bases at V and 6 bases at J, leaving 8 bases unmatched. The CDR3 sequence is 15 residues long. Germline lookup yields CDR1 LNHDA and CDR2 SQIVND (reference sequence). The chain's CDR3 is CASIEREGSAGELFF. Written as DNA, the CDR3 is TGTGCCAGTATCGAGCGGGAGGGCTCGGCCGGGGAGCTGTTTTTT.

The chain links TRBV6-5 to TRBJ1-5, with D tentatively TRBD1 (5 bases). The germline V gene has CDR1 MNHEY and CDR2 SVGAGI. There are 15 residues in the CDR3. Trimming took off 0 bases at V and 3 bases at J, with 9 bases between the two ends. The CDR3 DNA sequence: TGTGCCAGCAGTTACTCAGCAGGGACCAATCAGCCCCAGCATTTT. This gives the protein CASSYSAGTNQPQHF.

Ten or more counts support this clonotype. One end of the junction varies from germline; a read error may be responsible. The chain carries TRBV7-7 and TRBJ2-2; D is unresolved. From germline, CDR1 is SSHAT and CDR2 FNYEAQ (reference sequence). This CDR3 has 13 residues. The CDR3 reads CASSFGNTGELFF. CDR3 sequence (DNA): TGTGCTAGCAGCTTCGGGAACACCGGGGAGCTGTTTTTT.

J is TRBJ2-1 and V is TRBV5-1; 10 bases align to TRBD2. J gave up 6 bases and V 0 bases, and 3 bases lay outside the gene matches. This CDR3 spans 15 amino acids. CDR1 SGHRS and CDR2 YFSETQ come from the germline V gene. CDR3 in amino acids: CASSLAASGGNEQFF. The DNA for the CDR3 is TGCGCCAGCAGCTTGGCGGCTAGCGGGGGCAATGAGCAGTTCTTC.

The CDR3 region is CASSPGQAGANVLTF. The CDR3 DNA reads TGTGCCAGCAGCCCTGGACAGGCTGGGGCCAACGTCCTGACTTTC. The V and J genes are TRBV11-3 and TRBJ2-6; TRBD1 matches 7 bases. The CDR3 spans 15 residues. Looked up from germline, CDR1 is SGHNT and CDR2 is YENEEA. V gave up 5 bases and J gave up 2 bases; unmatched junction bases: 3.

This clonotype has a handful of counts. The genes are TRBV4-3 and TRBJ2-2; 8 bases fit TRBD2. CDR3 length equals 17 residues. Germline V CDR1 and CDR2: LGHNA, YSLEER. The V segment lost 2 bases and the J segment 3 bases; nucleotides outside the gene matches: 8. Here the CDR3 reads CASSQYSSGSDTGELFF. The CDR3 nucleotides read TGCGCCAGCAGCCAATACTCCAGCGGGAGTGACACCGGGGAGCTGTTTTTT.